This T cell receptor (beta chain) was obtained from a study of T-cell memory formation after mild COVID-19. General study points: Clones contracting across day 15 to 85 had a balanced CD4/CD8 profile; later expanding clones leaned CD4+.

V trimming: 5 bases; J trimming: 5 bases; junction bases outside the gene matches: 7. In germline, CDR1 is KGHDR, CDR2 SFDVKD. This CDR3 spans 15 amino acids. From the 5' RACE reads, TCRdb called clonotypes with MiXCR, one entry per CDR3 protein. This sample has hundreds of thousands of distinct CDR3 sequences; 15% to 20% occur once, and the top ten carry 20% to 25%. To note about this clonotype: As yet, its antigen is unknown.

This clonotype was obtained from a man in his late teens or twenties who had mild COVID-19 (a few samples of this study predate the infection). Cell type and time point are not known. Sequences were obtained from PBMCs or a T cell subset sorted from them (not recorded which). V is TRBV24-1 and J is TRBJ2-3, with TRBD1 matching 9 bases. The CDR3 sequence: CATSAHRGRGDTQYF. CDR3 in DNA: TGTGCCACCAGTGCTCACAGGGGGCGCGGAGATACGCAGTATTTT.